This T cell receptor (beta chain) was obtained from a study of cytomegalovirus exposure and HLA in healthy donors. Trimming shortened V by 0 bases and J by 4 bases, and 19 bases separated the two germline ends. Germline CDR1 and CDR2: SEHNR and FQNEAQ (reference sequence). CDR3 length equals 17 residues. Study-wide results and caveats: Trimming of TCR beta V- and J-genes showed a link, identified in a later analysis, to a missense DCLRE1C variant. Within a later analysis, the majority of CMV-associated TCR beta chains appeared HLA-restricted. TCR beta chains numbering 164 were designated cytomegalovirus-associated.

A word on this clone: What it binds is not known.

PCR involved 60 Vbeta and 13 Jbeta primers. Some clones are missing from TCRdb's copy, which holds only in-frame ones; the method was immunoSEQ multiplex PCR. The sample contains roughly 80,000 clones, about four fifths of which appear only once. Material: PBMCs. This chain joins TRBV7-9 and TRBJ2-7; TRBD1 is a possible D gene (7 bases). The sequence was collected from a woman under 40 in good health and CMV-seronegative. CDR3 region: CASSLADSLRGAYEQYF. DNA for the CDR3: TGTGCCAGCAGCTTAGCGGATTCCCTCAGGGGGGCATACGAGCAGTACTTC.